This T cell receptor beta chain was recorded in a study of beta chain features in type 1 diabetes. By way of CD45RO/CCR7/CD25/CD127/CD95/CD27, the CD4+ regulatory, stem cell-like memory, central memory and naive cells were sorted. Trimming stripped 5 bases from V and 2 bases from J, with 10 bases between. The CDR3 sequence is 14 residues long. Germline assignment: CDR1 LNHDA and CDR2 SQIVND (reference sequence). The investigators reverse transcribed all of the isolated RNA, so they sequenced expressed TCRB transcripts. Only in-frame clones appear in the TCRdb table, and some are missing; sequencing was by immunoSEQ multiplex PCR. The table records under 400,000 clones, 15% to 20% of them present only once. Broader study findings: Shorter templates might be favored by PCR, equally in patients and controls. Possibly, sequencing cDNA over-represented cells that had high TCR expression levels. Unsettled here was the matter of whether HLA type influences TCRB rearrangement.

Note on this clone: Its antigen is unidentified.

The TCR was taken from a woman aged 18-29 years in good health. The V and J genes are TRBV19 and TRBJ2-1, with a possible D match to TRBD1 (6 bases). Sequenced input: naive CD4+ T cells from blood. CDR3 residues: CASSRGQPYNEQFF. The CDR3, as DNA: TGTGCCAGTAGTCGTGGACAGCCCTACAATGAGCAGTTCTTC.